These 31 T cell receptor beta chains share one sample of origin, sequenced in a study of blood T cell dynamics during melanoma immunotherapy. The time point was: week 3, after first cycle of checkpoint inhibitor. Using immunoSEQ multiplex PCR, the repertoire was profiled, and TCRdb retains in-frame clones only, with some absent. Counted here are approximately 5,900 clones, about four fifths occurring once; the ten biggest clones make up about 9.3%. The sequencing used blood, collected from a patient treated with checkpoint blockade. All receptors come from a human donor with melanoma.

The rearrangement joins TRBV6-1 to TRBJ2-7; 7 bases fit TRBD1. Germline V gene sequence: CDR1 MNHNS, CDR2 SASEGT. CDR3 length equals 14 residues. The V and J ends lost 7 bases and 2 bases, in that order; junction bases with no gene match: 8. The CDR3 DNA reads as TGTGCCAGCAATTACAGGGGCCGGCCCTACGAGCAGTACTTC. Translating gives CASNYRGRPYEQYF.

The genes are TRBV4-3 and TRBJ1-2; D is possibly TRBD1 (6 bases). Trimming stripped 1 base from V and 6 bases from J, with 18 bases between. The CDR3 loop spans 16 amino acids. Germline V gene data show CDR1 as LGHNA and CDR2 as YSLEER. This chain's CDR3 is CASSQGLMSGADGYTF. The CDR3 region has the DNA TGCGCCAGCAGCCAAGGACTCATGTCAGGGGCGGATGGCTACACCTTC.

The rearrangement links TRBV5-6 to TRBJ2-7; D perhaps matches TRBD2 (5 bases). Germline values: CDR1 SGHDT, CDR2 YYEEEE. The CDR3 extends over 13 amino acids. V lost 4 bases to trimming and J lost 5 bases, with 13 bases between them. CDR3 residues: CASSRTGLHEQYF. The CDR3 region has the DNA TGTGCCAGCAGCCGCACCGGACTCCACGAGCAGTACTTC.

This chain links TRBV5-1 with TRBJ1-2; TRBD1 matches at 8 bases. J gave up 8 bases and V 5 bases, and 11 bases lay outside the gene matches. The CDR3 loop spans 14 amino acids. Germline assignment: CDR1 SGHRS and CDR2 YFSETQ. The DNA for the CDR3 is TGCGCCAGCAGACCCTTGCCCGGGACAGGCGGCTACACCTTC. It translates to CASRPLPGTGGYTF.

The genes are TRBV10-1 and TRBJ1-1; 10 bases map to TRBD1. Per germline, CDR1 WNHNN and CDR2 SYGVQD (reference sequence). The CDR3 is 17 amino acids. The J segment lost 0 bases and the V segment lost 2 bases, leaving 6 bases of the junction unmatched. The CDR3 loop is CASSESGTGVMNTEAFF. The CDR3 bases are TGCGCCAGCAGTGAGAGCGGGACAGGGGTCATGAACACTGAAGCTTTCTTT.

This clone was observed a single time. The chain carries TRBV7-2 and TRBJ2-7; no clear D gene. Trimming left V 5 bases short and J 2 bases short, with 10 bases between. The CDR3 contains 13 residues. Germline values: CDR1 SGHTA, CDR2 FQGNSA. In nucleotides, the CDR3 is TGTGCCAGCAGCCCCACTCCCGCCTACGAGCAGTACTTC. Its protein is CASSPTPAYEQYF.

This rearrangement joins TRBV5-1 to TRBJ1-2; a weak D match, TRBD1 (5 bases). Germline CDR1 is SGHRS and CDR2 is YFSETQ. The CDR3 runs to 14 residues. Trimming removed 2 bases from V and 7 bases from J, with 15 bases in between. The chain's CDR3 is CASSLDRGRSGYTF. The CDR3 DNA reads TGCGCCAGCAGCTTAGATCGGGGGAGGTCTGGCTACACCTTC.

The gene calls are TRBV14 and TRBJ1-1, with unresolved D. In germline, CDR1 is SGHDN, CDR2 FVKESK. The CDR3 is 15 amino acids. V dropped 1 base and J dropped 0 bases, with 9 bases sitting between them. The CDR3 DNA sequence: TGTGCCAGCAGCCAAGTGAGAAGCCTGAACACTGAAGCTTTCTTT. Its translation: CASSQVRSLNTEAFF.

V gene TRBV10-1 combines with J gene TRBJ2-1; D perhaps matches TRBD2 (6 bases). The CDR3 runs 15 residues. V dropped 6 bases and J dropped 0 bases, with 12 bases sitting between them. Germline V gene lookup returns CDR1 WNHNN and CDR2 SYGVQD (reference sequence). The CDR3 DNA follows: TGCGCCAGCAGCCGGGACTTGAGCTCCTACAATGAGCAGTTCTTC. Translation gives CASSRDLSSYNEQFF.

This chain's CDR3 is CATSHPGQLGSYEQYF. In nucleotides, the CDR3 is TGTGCCACCTCTCACCCGGGGCAATTGGGCTCCTACGAGCAGTACTTC. V usage is TRBV10-3 and J usage is TRBJ2-7; possibly TRBD1 or TRBD2 for D (5 bases each). The CDR3 is made up of 16 amino acids. Germline CDR1 ENHRY, CDR2 SYGVKD. Trimming pared 10 bases from V and 0 bases from J, leaving 22 bases between.

This clone came up once. The chain uses TRBV7-2 and TRBJ2-7; D may be TRBD1 (7 bases). The CDR3 loop spans 15 amino acids. Trimming cost V 2 bases and J 2 bases, with 13 bases left between them. Germline assignment: CDR1 SGHTA and CDR2 FQGNSA. The CDR3 protein is CASSLRQGGPYEQYF. CDR3 coding DNA: TGTGCCAGCAGCTTAAGACAGGGAGGTCCCTACGAGCAGTACTTC.

The gene calls are TRBV6-1 and TRBJ2-7; 9 bases match TRBD1. V lost 3 bases to trimming and J lost 5 bases; unmatched junction nucleotides: 5. From germline, CDR1 is MNHNS and CDR2 SASEGT. The CDR3 has 14 amino acids. CDR3 sequence: CASSDGTGLHEQYF. For the CDR3, the DNA is TGTGCCAGCAGTGACGGGACAGGGTTGCACGAGCAGTACTTC.

The table lists this clone with a count of one. J is TRBJ2-1 and V is TRBV4-1; D not certain. V was trimmed by 2 bases and J by 12 bases, leaving 17 bases between them. The CDR3 extends over 14 amino acids. Germline V gene data show CDR1 as MGHRA and CDR2 as YSYEKL. DNA of the CDR3: TGCGCCAGCAGCCAAAGTCCCCGTGCATCCGGGCAGTTCTTC. This sequence encodes CASSQSPRASGQFF.

V is TRBV4-3 and J is TRBJ2-7, with 7 positions matching TRBD1. The V segment lost 4 bases and the J segment 3 bases; nucleotides outside the gene matches: 9. This CDR3 contains 15 residues. Germline-derived CDR1 and CDR2 are LGHNA and YSLEER. CDR3 DNA sequence: TGCGCCAGCAGCCCGCAGACAGGGAGTATCTACGAGCAGTACTTC. It translates to CASSPQTGSIYEQYF.

The genes are TRBV19 and TRBJ1-1, with 12 bases that match TRBD1. The junction had 13 bases not matched to a gene; V was cut back by 5 bases and J by 3 bases. The CDR3 has 18 amino acids. Per germline, CDR1 LNHDA and CDR2 SQIVND (reference sequence). The CDR3 region is CASSSGTGGWGQHTEAFF. In DNA form, the CDR3 reads TGTGCCAGTAGTTCAGGGACAGGGGGCTGGGGGCAGCACACTGAAGCTTTCTTT.

The chain employs TRBV5-1 and TRBJ1-2; 7 bases map to TRBD1. V dropped 4 bases and J dropped 2; count of bases not matched to a gene: 11. This CDR3 region has 16 residues. CDR1 and CDR2 (germline): SGHRS, YFSETQ. The CDR3 spells CASSPGQLTINYGYTF. The CDR3 DNA is TGCGCCAGCAGCCCGGGACAGCTGACTATAAACTATGGCTACACCTTC.

V usage is TRBV30 and J usage is TRBJ2-7, with 10 bases identical to TRBD2. This CDR3 is 14 amino acids long. V shed 4 bases and J 2 bases; nucleotides not matched to a gene: 5. Germline-derived CDR1 and CDR2 are GTSNPN and SVGIG (reference sequence). In DNA, the CDR3 is TGTGCCTGGACCCGACTAGCGGGCGCCTACGAGCAGTACTTC. Protein: CAWTRLAGAYEQYF.

The chain joins TRBV6-5 to TRBJ2-7, with D unclear. Germline V gene data show CDR1 as MNHEY and CDR2 as SVGAGI. The CDR3 extends over 14 amino acids. Trimming pared 0 bases from V and 0 bases from J, leaving 6 bases between. The CDR3 DNA is TGTGCCAGCAGTTACTCGGCAGCCTCCTACGAGCAGTACTTC. Amino acid sequence: CASSYSAASYEQYF.

The CDR3 spells CASTSTGSSYEQYF. Written as DNA, the CDR3 is TGTGCCAGTACCTCGACAGGGAGCTCCTACGAGCAGTACTTC. The chain employs TRBV19 and TRBJ2-7, with 7 bases identical to TRBD1. From germline, CDR1 is LNHDA and CDR2 SQIVND (reference sequence). The CDR3 extends over 14 amino acids. With V trimmed by 7 bases and J by 0 bases, 6 bases remained unmatched.

J is TRBJ2-7 and V is TRBV13; 9 bases fit TRBD1. V shed 4 bases and J 6 bases; nucleotides not matched to a gene: 7. From germline, CDR1 is PRHDT and CDR2 FYEKMQ (reference sequence). The CDR3 covers 14 residues. CDR3 in amino acids: CASSSDRGRFEQYF. Here the CDR3 DNA reads TGTGCCAGCAGCTCAGACAGGGGGAGGTTCGAGCAGTACTTC.

This clone was picked up a small number of times. The chain links TRBV27 to TRBJ2-7, with 7 positions matching TRBD2. Trimming removed 4 bases from V and 0 bases from J; junction bases left unmatched: 9. This CDR3 is built from 16 residues. Germline V CDR1 and CDR2: MNHEY, SMNVEV (reference sequence). The CDR3 sequence: CASSWSGTSSSYEQYF. The CDR3 DNA follows: TGTGCCAGCAGTTGGAGCGGGACTTCAAGCTCCTACGAGCAGTACTTC.

This chain uses TRBV5-8 with TRBJ1-3, with a possible D match to TRBD1 (5 bases). The CDR3 is 14 residues long. Looked up from germline, CDR1 is SGHTS and CDR2 is YDEGEE. Deletions cut 2 bases from V and 4 bases from J, with 10 bases between. The CDR3 DNA follows: TGTGCCAGCAGCTTCAGGGTGCTCGGAAACACCATATATTTT. Residues: CASSFRVLGNTIYF.

This CDR3 reads CASSTQGFSGGSYNEQFF. CDR3 nucleotides: TGTGCCAGCAGCACCCAGGGGTTTAGCGGGGGATCCTACAATGAGCAGTTCTTC. The chain has TRBV11-2 and TRBJ2-1, with 9 bases fitting TRBD2. The CDR3 spans 18 residues. Losses at the gene ends were 5 bases for V and 1 base for J; bases not matched to a gene: 12. The germline gives CDR1 SGHAT, CDR2 FQNNGV.

The CDR3 spells CASSLDLEAFF. The CDR3 bases are TGTGCCAGCAGCTTAGACCTTGAAGCTTTCTTT. The chain is built from TRBV7-9 and TRBJ1-1; D call uncertain. The V gene lost 1 base and the J gene lost 7 bases, with 4 bases spanning the gap. This CDR3 contains 11 residues. CDR1 is SEHNR and CDR2 is FQNEAQ in the germline V gene (reference sequence). The full variable domain, completed using reference TRBV7-9 and TRBJ1-1, is DTGVSQNPRHKITKRGQNVTFRCDPISEHNRLYWYRQTLGQGPEFLTYFQNEAQLEKSRLLSDRFSAERPKGSFSTLEIQRTEQGDSAMYLCASSLDLEAFFGQGTRLTVV.

The J gene is TRBJ2-7, the V gene TRBV10-3; 7 bases match TRBD2. Germline trimming cut 2 bases from V and 0 bases from J; bases unmatched to any gene: 4. CDR3 length equals 15 residues. The V gene's germline CDR1 is ENHRY and CDR2 SYGVKD. The CDR3 DNA sequence: TGTGCCATCAGTGAGACTAGCGTAAGCTCCTACGAGCAGTACTTC. It specifies CAISETSVSSYEQYF.

This clone was seen a few times. The J gene is TRBJ1-3, the V gene TRBV6-1; D ambiguous. Deletions cut 1 base from V and 1 base from J, with 8 bases between. The CDR3 contains 15 residues. CDR1 is MNHNS and CDR2 is SASEGT in the germline V gene. Here the CDR3 DNA reads TGTGCCAGCAGTGAAGATGACAAATCTGGAAACACCATATATTTT. Amino acid sequence: CASSEDDKSGNTIYF.

In regard to this clone: Other DNA sequences in this specimen translate into the identical CDR3. J is TRBJ1-5 and V is TRBV28; 9 bases agree with TRBD1. CDR3 length: 14 amino acids. Germline assignment: CDR1 MDHEN and CDR2 SYDVKM. With V trimmed by 3 bases and J by 7 bases, 4 bases remained unmatched. The CDR3 spells CASSFGTGNQPQHF. DNA of the CDR3: TGTGCCAGCAGTTTCGGGACAGGGAACCAGCCCCAGCATTTT.

The chain joins TRBV11-3 to TRBJ2-7; TRBD2 is a possible D gene (6 bases). V gave up 5 bases and J gave up 7 bases, with 18 bases separating them. The germline CDR1 and CDR2 sequences are SGHNT and YENEEA. The CDR3 spans 14 residues. DNA of the CDR3: TGTGCCAGCAGCACGGGACTCGCGGGGAGTGAGCAGTACTTC. Its translation: CASSTGLAGSEQYF.

J is TRBJ1-1 and V is TRBV19; no clear D. The V and J ends lost 7 bases and 3 bases respectively, with 6 bases between them. Germline CDR1 is LNHDA and CDR2 is SQIVND (reference sequence). This CDR3 is built from 11 residues. The CDR3 DNA sequence: TGTGCCAGTACCTATTACACTGAAGCTTTCTTT. This translates into CASTYYTEAFF.

The genes are TRBV30 and TRBJ1-5; a possible D gene is TRBD1 (5 bases). Germline-derived CDR1 and CDR2 are GTSNPN and SVGIG (reference sequence). V was shortened by 0 bases and J by 0 bases, with 12 bases between the two germline ends. The CDR3 consists of 16 residues. CDR3 nucleotide sequence: TGTGCCTGGAGTGTCGGCGGGGCCAATAGCAATCAGCCCCAGCATTTT. Protein sequence: CAWSVGGANSNQPQHF.

The V call is TRBV9, the J call TRBJ1-3; TRBD1 is a possible D gene (5 bases). This CDR3 comprises 14 residues. Germline V gene data show CDR1 as SGDLS and CDR2 as YYNGEE. V lost 4 bases to trimming and J lost 5 bases, with 13 bases between them. CDR3 region: CASSPTDSRNTIYF. CDR3 in DNA: TGTGCCAGCAGCCCTACCGACAGTCGAAACACCATATATTTT.